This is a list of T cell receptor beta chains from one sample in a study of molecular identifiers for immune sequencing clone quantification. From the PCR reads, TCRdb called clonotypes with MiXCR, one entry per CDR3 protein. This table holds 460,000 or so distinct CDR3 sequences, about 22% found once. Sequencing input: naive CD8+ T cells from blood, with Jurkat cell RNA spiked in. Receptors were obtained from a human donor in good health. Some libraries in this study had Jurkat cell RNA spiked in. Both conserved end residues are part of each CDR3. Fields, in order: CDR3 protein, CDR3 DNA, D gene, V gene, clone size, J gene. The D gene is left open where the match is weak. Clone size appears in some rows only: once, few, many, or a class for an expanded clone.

CDR3aa: CASSFPGFGKNIQYF; CDR3nt: TGTGCCAGCAGCTTCCCGGGATTCGGCAAAAACATTCAGTACTTC; d_gene: NA; v_gene: TRBV7-9; abundance: many; j_gene: TRBJ2-4
CDR3aa: CASSIDILAGAEQFF; CDR3nt: TGTGCCAGTAGTATAGATATCCTAGCGGGAGCTGAGCAGTTCTTC; d_gene: TRBD2; v_gene: TRBV19; abundance: NA; j_gene: TRBJ2-1
CDR3aa: CASSYDRMGVMGNQPQHF; CDR3nt: TGTGCCAGCAGTTACGATCGAATGGGGGTAATGGGCAATCAGCCCCAGCATTTT; d_gene: NA; v_gene: TRBV6-2/TRBV6-3; abundance: few; j_gene: TRBJ1-5
CDR3aa: CASSPPGFRDTEAFF; CDR3nt: TGTGCCAGCAGCCCCCCCGGGTTCCGAGACACTGAAGCTTTCTTT; d_gene: NA; v_gene: TRBV6-2/TRBV6-3; abundance: NA; j_gene: TRBJ1-1
CDR3aa: CASSVGVAIREAFF; CDR3nt: TGCGCCAGCAGTGTTGGGGTTGCCATTAGAGAGGCTTTCTTT; d_gene: NA; v_gene: TRBV10-2; abundance: many; j_gene: TRBJ1-1
CDR3aa: CASSQDIRREQYF; CDR3nt: TGTGCCAGCAGTCAGGACATCCGGAGGGAGCAGTACTTC; d_gene: NA; v_gene: TRBV6-5; abundance: many; j_gene: TRBJ2-7
CDR3aa: CASSPGPSYEQHF; CDR3nt: TGCGCCAGCAGCCCCGGGCCGTCCTACGAGCAGCACTTC; d_gene: NA; v_gene: TRBV4-3; abundance: NA; j_gene: TRBJ2-7
CDR3aa: CATSRDREYYTEAFF; CDR3nt: TGTGCCACCAGCAGAGATAGGGAATATTACACTGAAGCTTTCTTT; d_gene: NA; v_gene: TRBV15; abundance: many; j_gene: TRBJ1-1
CDR3aa: CASSPPLNPNTEAFF; CDR3nt: TGTGCCAGCAGCCCCCCCCTTAACCCGAACACTGAAGCTTTCTTT; d_gene: NA; v_gene: TRBV5-6; abundance: NA; j_gene: TRBJ1-1
CDR3aa: CASSQEGKETQYF; CDR3nt: TGCGCCAGCAGCCAAGAAGGGAAAGAGACCCAGTACTTC; d_gene: NA; v_gene: TRBV4-3; abundance: many; j_gene: TRBJ2-5
CDR3aa: CASTLGSRYEQYF; CDR3nt: TGTGCCAGCACCCTTGGGAGTCGCTACGAGCAGTACTTC; d_gene: NA; v_gene: TRBV7-9; abundance: few; j_gene: TRBJ2-7
CDR3aa: CASSQLLDSAGEAFF; CDR3nt: TGTGCCAGCAGCCAATTACTGGACTCCGCCGGTGAAGCTTTCTTT; d_gene: NA; v_gene: TRBV7-9; abundance: many; j_gene: TRBJ1-1
CDR3aa: CASSLETGGYGYTF; CDR3nt: TGTGCCAGCAGCCTCGAGACAGGGGGCTATGGCTACACCTTC; d_gene: TRBD1; v_gene: TRBV4-2; abundance: many; j_gene: TRBJ1-2
CDR3aa: CASSLAAKWGYEQYF; CDR3nt: TGTGCCAGCAGCTTGGCGGCTAAGTGGGGCTACGAGCAGTACTTC; d_gene: NA; v_gene: TRBV5-6; abundance: NA; j_gene: TRBJ2-7
CDR3aa: CASSLFPGGDGETQYF; CDR3nt: TGCGCCAGCAGCTTGTTTCCAGGGGGAGACGGAGAGACCCAGTACTTC; d_gene: TRBD1; v_gene: TRBV5-1; abundance: many; j_gene: TRBJ2-5
CDR3aa: CASRTDYRDVETQYF; CDR3nt: TGTGCCAGCAGGACAGACTACAGGGATGTGGAGACCCAGTACTTC; d_gene: NA; v_gene: TRBV12-3/TRBV12-4; abundance: many; j_gene: TRBJ2-5
CDR3aa: CASSQMRGESGNIQYF; CDR3nt: TGCGCCAGCAGCCAAATGCGGGGCGAGTCGGGAAACATTCAGTACTTC; d_gene: NA; v_gene: TRBV4-3; abundance: many; j_gene: TRBJ2-4
CDR3aa: CASTLMGNQPQHF; CDR3nt: TGTGCCAGCACCCTGATGGGGAATCAGCCCCAGCATTTT; d_gene: NA; v_gene: TRBV5-5; abundance: few; j_gene: TRBJ1-5
CDR3aa: CASSWTSGSGTQYF; CDR3nt: TGTGCCAGCAGTTGGACTAGCGGGAGCGGTACGCAGTATTTT; d_gene: TRBD2; v_gene: TRBV27; abundance: NA; j_gene: TRBJ2-3
CDR3aa: CASSADGNYGYTF; CDR3nt: TGTGCCAGCAGCGCGGACGGTAACTATGGCTACACCTTC; d_gene: NA; v_gene: TRBV9; abundance: NA; j_gene: TRBJ1-2